The present entry profiles one TCR beta chain with its context. The method was immunoSEQ multiplex PCR; TCRdb's version includes in-frame clones alone and lacks a portion of them. The sample contains approximately 70,000 clones, over 75% of which appear only once. CDR1 and CDR2 (germline): SGHTS, YDEGEE. The CDR3 has 11 amino acids. V was pared by 4 bases and J by 10 bases, with 10 bases between. This sample was included in a study of T cell responses to AZD1222 COVID-19 vaccine. On the study more broadly: Both about-4-week and about-12-week second-dose recipients were combined.

The sequence was collected from an adult in good health. The chain links TRBV5-8 to TRBJ2-3; the D is unclear. Sequences were derived from peripheral blood, sampled on day 0 of AZD1222 vaccination. CDR3 in DNA: TGTGCCAGCAGCCGAGTACAAGCGCAGTATTTT. Protein: CASSRVQAQYF.